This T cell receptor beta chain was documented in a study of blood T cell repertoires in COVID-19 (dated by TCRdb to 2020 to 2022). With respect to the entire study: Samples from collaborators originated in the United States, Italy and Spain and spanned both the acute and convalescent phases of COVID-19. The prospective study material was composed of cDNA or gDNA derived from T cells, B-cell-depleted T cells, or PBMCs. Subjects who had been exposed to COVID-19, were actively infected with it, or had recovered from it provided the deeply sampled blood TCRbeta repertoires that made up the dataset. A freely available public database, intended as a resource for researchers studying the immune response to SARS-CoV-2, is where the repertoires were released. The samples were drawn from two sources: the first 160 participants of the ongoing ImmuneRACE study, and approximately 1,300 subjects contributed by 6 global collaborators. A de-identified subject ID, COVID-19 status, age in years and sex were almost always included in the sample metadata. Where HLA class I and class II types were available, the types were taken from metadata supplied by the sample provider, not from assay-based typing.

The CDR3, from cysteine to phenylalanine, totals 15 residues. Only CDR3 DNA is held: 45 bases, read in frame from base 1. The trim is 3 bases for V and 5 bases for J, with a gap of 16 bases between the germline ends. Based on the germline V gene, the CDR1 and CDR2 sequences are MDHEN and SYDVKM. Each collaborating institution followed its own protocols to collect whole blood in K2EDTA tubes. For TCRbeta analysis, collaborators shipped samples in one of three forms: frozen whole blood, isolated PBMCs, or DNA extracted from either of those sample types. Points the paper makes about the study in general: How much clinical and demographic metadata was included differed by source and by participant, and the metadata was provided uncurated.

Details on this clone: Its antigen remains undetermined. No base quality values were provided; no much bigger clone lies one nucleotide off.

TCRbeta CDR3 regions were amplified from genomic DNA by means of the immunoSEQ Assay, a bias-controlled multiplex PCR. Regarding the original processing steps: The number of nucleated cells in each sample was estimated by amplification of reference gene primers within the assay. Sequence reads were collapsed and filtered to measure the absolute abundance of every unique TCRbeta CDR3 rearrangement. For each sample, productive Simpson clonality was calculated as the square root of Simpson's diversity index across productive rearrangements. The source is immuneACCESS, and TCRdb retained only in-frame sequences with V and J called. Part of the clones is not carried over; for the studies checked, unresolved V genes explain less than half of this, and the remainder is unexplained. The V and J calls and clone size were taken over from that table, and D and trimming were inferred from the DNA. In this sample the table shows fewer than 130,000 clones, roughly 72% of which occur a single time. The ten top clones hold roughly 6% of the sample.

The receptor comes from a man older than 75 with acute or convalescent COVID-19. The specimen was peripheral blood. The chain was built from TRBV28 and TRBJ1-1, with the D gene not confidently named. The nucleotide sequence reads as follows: TGTGCCAGCAGTTTCGTCTCGGGAGGGCGTACTGAAGCTTTCTTT. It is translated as CASSFVSGGRTEAFF.